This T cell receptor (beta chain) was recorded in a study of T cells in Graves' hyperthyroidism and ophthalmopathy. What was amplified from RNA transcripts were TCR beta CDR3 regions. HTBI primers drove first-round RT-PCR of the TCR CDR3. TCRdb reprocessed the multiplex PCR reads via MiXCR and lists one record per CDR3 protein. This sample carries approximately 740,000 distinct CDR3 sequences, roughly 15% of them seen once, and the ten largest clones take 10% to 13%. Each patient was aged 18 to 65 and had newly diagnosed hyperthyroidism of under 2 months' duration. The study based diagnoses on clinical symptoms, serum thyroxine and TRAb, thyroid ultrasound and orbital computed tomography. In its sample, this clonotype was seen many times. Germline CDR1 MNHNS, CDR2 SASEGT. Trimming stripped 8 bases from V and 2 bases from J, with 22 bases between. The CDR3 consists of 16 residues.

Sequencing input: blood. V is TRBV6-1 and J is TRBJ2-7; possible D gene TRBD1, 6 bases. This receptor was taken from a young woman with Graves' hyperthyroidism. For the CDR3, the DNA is TGTGCCAGCGGGGCAGGGGTTAACACAAAACCCTACGAGCAGTACTTC. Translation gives CASGAGVNTKPYEQYF.